This T cell receptor (beta chain) is drawn from a study of blood T cell repertoires in COVID-19. The authors' processing: Estimation of nucleated cell counts was performed using reference gene primer amplification. Some clones are missing from TCRdb's copy, which holds only in-frame ones; the method was immunoSEQ multiplex PCR. That table furnishes V, J and clone size, whereas the DNA furnished D and trimming. The table shows 200,000 to 250,000 clones, with nearly 90% occurring only once. Recruitment covered about 25 US areas and drew participants whose ages spanned roughly 18 to 89 years. Per the germline V gene, CDR1 is LGHDT and CDR2 is YNNKEL (reference sequence). The V segment lost 6 bases and the J segment 3 bases; nucleotides outside the gene matches: 8. The CDR3 is 14 residues long.

The chain has TRBV3-1 (or the pseudogene TRBV3-2) and TRBJ2-7, with 7 nucleotides matching TRBD2. This clonotype was sampled from a man younger than 45 who had recovered from COVID-19. Source material: PBMCs or T cells enriched from blood (not recorded which). CDR3 protein: CASSQRLADYEQYF. The CDR3 DNA is TGTGCCAGCAGTCAAAGGCTAGCGGACTACGAGCAGTACTTC.